A single sample is the source of the 6 T cell receptor beta chains below, sequenced in a study of neurological immune-mediated disorders. Indicated time point: longitudinal time-point 3. MiXCR was run by TCRdb on the 5' RACE reads, yielding one entry per CDR3 protein. Of fewer than 85,000 distinct CDR3 sequences in the sample, 3.5% to 5.5% were seen once. Material: PBMCs. The receptors stem from a woman aged 55-75 years with multiple sclerosis.

This clonotype has a count of ten or more. The rearrangement links TRBV4-2 to TRBJ2-7; D perhaps matches TRBD1 (6 bases). Germline V gives CDR1 LGHNA, CDR2 YNFKEQ. The CDR3 contains 16 residues. Trimming cost V 0 bases and J 4 bases, with 16 bases left between them. DNA for the CDR3: TGTGCCAGCAGCCAAGATCCCGATGGACAGAAATACGAGCAGTACTTC. It codes for CASSQDPDGQKYEQYF.

This clonotype was detected ten times or more. The chain combines TRBV20-1 with TRBJ2-5; no definite D call. The CDR3 runs 11 residues. CDR1 is DFQATT and CDR2 is SNEGSKA in the germline V gene (reference sequence). The V end was cut by 6 bases, the J end by 5 bases, with 10 bases between. The CDR3 loop is CSATSQETQYF. For the CDR3, the DNA is TGCAGTGCCACCTCTCAGGAGACCCAGTACTTC.

This clonotype occurred many times. The genes are TRBV20-1 and TRBJ2-3, with 11 positions matching TRBD2. There are 16 residues in the CDR3. The V segment lost 5 bases and the J segment 5 bases; nucleotides outside the gene matches: 12. Germline CDR1 DFQATT, CDR2 SNEGSKA (reference sequence). The CDR3 here is CSAPQDSGGAGDTQYF. CDR3 nucleotide sequence: TGCAGTGCTCCCCAGGATAGCGGGGGGGCGGGAGATACGCAGTATTTT.

This clonotype appeared many times. The J gene is TRBJ1-2, the V gene TRBV10-3; no firm D call. The germline V and J ends were trimmed by 10 bases and 0 bases, with 12 bases remaining between them. This CDR3 is built from 13 residues. Per the germline V gene, CDR1 is ENHRY and CDR2 is SYGVKD. The CDR3 loop is CATEVTANYGYTF. The CDR3 region has the DNA TGTGCCACCGAGGTCACAGCTAACTATGGCTACACCTTC.

This clonotype was detected ten times or more. The chain joins TRBV5-6 to TRBJ2-7, with a possible D match to TRBD2 (5 bases). V was pared by 3 bases and J by 4 bases, with 11 bases between. The CDR3 covers 13 residues. The germline V gene has CDR1 SGHDT and CDR2 YYEEEE. The CDR3 DNA is TGTGCCAGCAGCTCCCGGGGTGGATACGAGCAGTACTTC. This gives the protein CASSSRGGYEQYF.

This clonotype was observed many times. V and J are TRBV7-2 and TRBJ2-3; D is ambiguous. Germline V lookup: CDR1 SGHTA, CDR2 FQGNSA. Trimming took off 6 bases at V and 4 bases at J, with 14 bases between the two ends. The CDR3 is made up of 14 amino acids. CDR3 in amino acids: CASSSGEAADTQYF. DNA for the CDR3: TGTGCCAGCAGTTCGGGCGAGGCAGCAGATACGCAGTATTTT.